This TCR beta chain was observed in a study of shared clonotypes between healthy human individuals. Trimming removed 4 bases from V and 6 bases from J, with 25 bases in between. This CDR3 contains 17 residues. Assay: immunoSEQ multiplex PCR; the TCRdb copy retains only in-frame clones and omits some. The table shows roughly 86,000 clones, with almost 70% occurring only once. Combining CD45RO+ cells with CCR7-negative CD45RA+ TemRA cells gave CD8 memory. The V and J genes are TRBV7-1 and TRBJ2-7; tentatively, D is TRBD1 (6 bases). TRBV7-1 is an ORF, with its function uncertain. This clonotype was obtained from a man younger than 45 in good health. Sequenced material: memory CD8+ T cells sorted from blood. Stated subset: CD45RO+ cells pooled with CCR7-negative TemRA cells. The CDR3 DNA sequence: TGTGCCAGCAGCTTAGGCACTCCAACAGGGTACGGAAGCGAGCAGTACTTC. Amino acids: CASSLGTPTGYGSEQYF.